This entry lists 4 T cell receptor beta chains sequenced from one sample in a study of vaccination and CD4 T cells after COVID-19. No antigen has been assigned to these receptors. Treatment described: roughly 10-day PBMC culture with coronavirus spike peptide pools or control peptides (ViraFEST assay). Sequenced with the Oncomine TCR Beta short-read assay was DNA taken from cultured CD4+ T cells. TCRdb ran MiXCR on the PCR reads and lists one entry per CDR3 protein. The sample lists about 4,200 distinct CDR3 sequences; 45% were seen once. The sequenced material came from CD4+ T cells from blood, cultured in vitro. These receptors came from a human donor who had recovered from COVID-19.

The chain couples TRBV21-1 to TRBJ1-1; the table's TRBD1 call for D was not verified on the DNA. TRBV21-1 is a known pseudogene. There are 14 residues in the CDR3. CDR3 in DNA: TGTGCCAGCAGCTTAGGGAGAGGGGAAACTGAAGCTTTCTTT. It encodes CASSLGRGETEAFF.

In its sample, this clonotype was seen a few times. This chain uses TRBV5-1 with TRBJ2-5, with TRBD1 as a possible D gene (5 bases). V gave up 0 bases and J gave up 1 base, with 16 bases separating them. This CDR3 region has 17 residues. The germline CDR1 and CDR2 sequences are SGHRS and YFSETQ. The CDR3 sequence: CASSLGTGAHIQETQYF. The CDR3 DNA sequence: TGCGCCAGCAGCTTGGGAACAGGCGCCCATATCCAAGAGACCCAGTACTTC.

The DNA of the CDR3 is TGTGCCAGCAGCGAAAGAGGGGGCTTAGGTGGCTACACCTTC. It is translated as CASSERGGLGGYTF. The V gene is TRBV6-1, the J gene TRBJ1-2; TRBD1 matches at 7 bases. The CDR3 runs 14 residues. From germline, CDR1 is MNHNS and CDR2 SASEGT. The V segment lost 6 bases and the J segment 7 bases; nucleotides outside the gene matches: 11.

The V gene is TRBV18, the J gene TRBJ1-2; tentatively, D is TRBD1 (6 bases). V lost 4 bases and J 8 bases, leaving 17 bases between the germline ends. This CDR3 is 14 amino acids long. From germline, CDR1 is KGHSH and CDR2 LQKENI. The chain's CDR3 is CASSLGQTLKGYTF. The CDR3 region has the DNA TGTGCCAGCTCACTCGGACAGACTTTGAAGGGCTACACCTTC. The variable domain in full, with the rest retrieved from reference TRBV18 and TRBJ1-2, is NAGVMQNPRHLVRRRGQEARLRCSPMKGHSHVYWYRQLPEEGLKFMVYLQKENIIDESGMPKERFSAEFPKEGPSILRIQQVVRGDSAAYFCASSLGQTLKGYTFGSGTRLTVV.